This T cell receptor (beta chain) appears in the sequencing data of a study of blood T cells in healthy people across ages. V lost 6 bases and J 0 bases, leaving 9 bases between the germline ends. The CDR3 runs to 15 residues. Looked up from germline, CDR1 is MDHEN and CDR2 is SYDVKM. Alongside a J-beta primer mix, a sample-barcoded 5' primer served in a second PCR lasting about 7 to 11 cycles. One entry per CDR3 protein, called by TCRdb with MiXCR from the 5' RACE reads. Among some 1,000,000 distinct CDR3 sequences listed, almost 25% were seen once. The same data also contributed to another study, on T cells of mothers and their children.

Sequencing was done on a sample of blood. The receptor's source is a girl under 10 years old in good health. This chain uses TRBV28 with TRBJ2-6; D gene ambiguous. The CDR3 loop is CASSGTLSGANVLTF. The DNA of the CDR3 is TGTGCCAGCAGCGGAACCCTCTCTGGGGCCAACGTCCTGACTTTC.